These T cell receptor beta chains were read from a single sample in a study of PD-1 blockade in classical Hodgkin lymphoma. This table comes from immunoSEQ multiplex PCR, and its TCRdb copy is limited to in-frame clones, with some not included. The data hold 90,000 to 140,000 clones, with approximately 90% observed a single time. The material was peripheral blood mononuclear cells (PBMCs), obtained before the fourth cycle of nivolumab. Every receptor here comes from a human donor with classical Hodgkin lymphoma. Each CDR3 is given with its conserved first and last residue. The order of the fields is clone size, J gene, V gene, D gene, CDR3 protein, CDR3 DNA. D genes are given only for firm matches. Clone size is not always given. Where it is, it says once, few, many or a class for expanded clones.

clone_size: .
j_call: TRBJ2-2
v_call: TRBV5-4
d_call: .
cdr3_aa: CANTDGTENTGELFF
cdr3_nt: TGTGCCAATACGGACGGGACCGAGAACACCGGGGAGCTGTTTTTT

clone_size: .
j_call: TRBJ1-2
v_call: TRBV6-6
d_call: .
cdr3_aa: CASRLRAENYGYTF
cdr3_nt: TGTGCCAGCAGACTAAGAGCAGAGAACTATGGCTACACCTTC

clone_size: .
j_call: TRBJ1-4
v_call: TRBV19
d_call: .
cdr3_aa: CASSDSAANEKLFF
cdr3_nt: TGTGCCAGTAGTGACAGCGCCGCTAATGAAAAACTGTTTTTT

clone_size: .
j_call: TRBJ1-5
v_call: TRBV27
d_call: .
cdr3_aa: CASSSGGGIFQPQHF
cdr3_nt: TGTGCCAGCAGTTCCGGTGGGGGGATTTTTCAGCCCCAGCATTTT

clone_size: .
j_call: TRBJ2-7
v_call: TRBV13
d_call: TRBD2
cdr3_aa: CASSPRLAGREQYF
cdr3_nt: TGTGCCAGCAGCCCCCGACTAGCGGGGCGCGAGCAGTACTTC

clone_size: .
j_call: TRBJ1-2
v_call: TRBV5-5
d_call: TRBD1
cdr3_aa: CASSRQGYGYTF
cdr3_nt: TGTGCCAGCAGCCGACAGGGGTATGGCTACACCTTC

clone_size: .
j_call: TRBJ2-3
v_call: TRBV9
d_call: .
cdr3_aa: CASSVVSVDTQYF
cdr3_nt: TGTGCCAGCAGCGTAGTTAGCGTAGATACGCAGTATTTT

clone_size: .
j_call: TRBJ1-2
v_call: TRBV6-6
d_call: TRBD1
cdr3_aa: CASSFLQGASGYTF
cdr3_nt: TGTGCCAGCAGTTTTCTACAGGGGGCCAGTGGCTACACCTTC

clone_size: .
j_call: TRBJ2-7
v_call: TRBV2
d_call: .
cdr3_aa: CASRDGTYEQYF
cdr3_nt: TGTGCCAGCAGGGACGGAACCTACGAGCAGTACTTC

clone_size: .
j_call: TRBJ1-4
v_call: TRBV15
d_call: .
cdr3_aa: CATSRARITTGHATNEKLFF
cdr3_nt: TGTGCCACCAGCAGAGCCCGAATTACGACAGGCCACGCAACTAATGAAAAACTGTTTTTT

clone_size: once
j_call: TRBJ2-1
v_call: TRBV4-1
d_call: .
cdr3_aa: CASSLLGRGAGDEQFF
cdr3_nt: TGCGCCAGCAGCCTCCTTGGCCGGGGGGCTGGGGATGAGCAGTTCTTC

clone_size: .
j_call: TRBJ1-5
v_call: TRBV19
d_call: .
cdr3_aa: CASSIENVEPQHF
cdr3_nt: TGTGCCAGTAGTATAGAGAACGTTGAGCCCCAGCATTTT

clone_size: .
j_call: TRBJ2-4
v_call: TRBV19
d_call: TRBD2
cdr3_aa: CASLPTGGMAKNIQYF
cdr3_nt: TGTGCCAGTTTGCCGACGGGGGGGATGGCCAAAAACATTCAGTACTTC

clone_size: .
j_call: TRBJ2-3
v_call: TRBV25-1
d_call: .
cdr3_aa: CASRGDTQYF
cdr3_nt: TGTGCCAGCAGGGGGGATACGCAGTATTTT

clone_size: .
j_call: TRBJ1-5
v_call: TRBV5-6
d_call: .
cdr3_aa: CASSKAGINSQPQHF
cdr3_nt: TGTGCCAGCAGCAAAGCCGGGATCAACTCTCAGCCCCAGCATTTT

clone_size: .
j_call: TRBJ1-2
v_call: TRBV11-2
d_call: .
cdr3_aa: CASSSVGQGRANYGYTF
cdr3_nt: TGTGCCAGCAGCTCGGTGGGGCAGGGAAGGGCTAACTATGGCTACACCTTC

clone_size: .
j_call: TRBJ2-7
v_call: TRBV6-6
d_call: .
cdr3_aa: CASSLGLAYEQYF
cdr3_nt: TGTGCCAGCAGCCTCGGACTTGCCTACGAGCAGTACTTC

clone_size: .
j_call: TRBJ1-1
v_call: TRBV18
d_call: TRBD1
cdr3_aa: CASSFDGTGGTEAFF
cdr3_nt: TGTGCCAGCTCATTCGACGGGACAGGTGGGACTGAAGCTTTCTTT

clone_size: .
j_call: TRBJ1-5
v_call: TRBV6-1
d_call: TRBD1
cdr3_aa: CASSEGDRVGQPQHF
cdr3_nt: TGTGCCAGCAGTGAAGGGGACAGGGTCGGACAGCCCCAGCATTTT

clone_size: .
j_call: TRBJ1-3
v_call: TRBV5-6
d_call: TRBD1
cdr3_aa: CASSPWGQGKRNTIYF
cdr3_nt: TGTGCCAGCAGCCCCTGGGGACAGGGAAAAAGAAACACCATATATTTT

clone_size: .
j_call: TRBJ1-2
v_call: TRBV6-1
d_call: .
cdr3_aa: CASSETGYDYGYTF
cdr3_nt: TGTGCCAGCAGTGAAACAGGGTACGACTATGGCTACACCTTC

clone_size: few
j_call: TRBJ1-5
v_call: TRBV28
d_call: TRBD1
cdr3_aa: CASSLPGTGSQPQHF
cdr3_nt: TGTGCCAGCAGTTTACCGGGGACAGGGTCTCAGCCCCAGCATTTT

clone_size: .
j_call: TRBJ2-6
v_call: TRBV5-6
d_call: TRBD1
cdr3_aa: CASSPTLGTAISGANVLTF
cdr3_nt: TGTGCCAGCAGCCCGACCCTCGGGACAGCGATCTCTGGGGCCAACGTCCTGACTTTC

clone_size: .
j_call: TRBJ1-1
v_call: TRBV6-1
d_call: .
cdr3_aa: CASSEAVGGHTEAFF
cdr3_nt: TGTGCCAGCAGTGAAGCGGTAGGGGGACACACTGAAGCTTTCTTT

clone_size: .
j_call: TRBJ1-4
v_call: TRBV5-5
d_call: .
cdr3_aa: CASSPRTEEKLFF
cdr3_nt: TGTGCCAGCAGCCCCAGGACCGAAGAAAAACTGTTTTTT

clone_size: .
j_call: TRBJ1-5
v_call: TRBV11-3
d_call: .
cdr3_aa: CASSFRTAQQPQHF
cdr3_nt: TGTGCCAGCAGCTTTAGGACAGCCCAACAGCCCCAGCATTTT

clone_size: few
j_call: TRBJ1-5
v_call: TRBV30
d_call: .
cdr3_aa: CAWDSGTRNQPQHF
cdr3_nt: TGTGCCTGGGACTCCGGGACACGAAATCAGCCCCAGCATTTT

clone_size: .
j_call: TRBJ2-5
v_call: TRBV5-6
d_call: TRBD1
cdr3_aa: CASSLKQGGETQYF
cdr3_nt: TGTGCCAGCAGCTTAAAACAGGGGGGAGAGACCCAGTACTTC

clone_size: .
j_call: TRBJ2-7
v_call: TRBV6-1
d_call: TRBD1
cdr3_aa: CAGPGTATYEQYF
cdr3_nt: TGTGCCGGGCCGGGGACAGCCACCTACGAGCAGTACTTC

clone_size: once
j_call: TRBJ2-7
v_call: TRBV19
d_call: .
cdr3_aa: CASSPRQSYEQYF
cdr3_nt: TGTGCCAGTAGTCCCCGACAGTCCTACGAGCAGTACTTC

clone_size: .
j_call: TRBJ1-2
v_call: TRBV27
d_call: .
cdr3_aa: CASSRTGNYGYTF
cdr3_nt: TGTGCCAGCAGTCGAACAGGGAACTATGGCTACACCTTC

clone_size: .
j_call: TRBJ2-7
v_call: TRBV6-5
d_call: .
cdr3_aa: CASLGEDYEQYF
cdr3_nt: TGTGCCAGTCTAGGGGAAGACTACGAGCAGTACTTC

clone_size: once
j_call: TRBJ1-1
v_call: TRBV6-5
d_call: .
cdr3_aa: CASSYSNQGTTEAFF
cdr3_nt: TGTGCCAGCAGTTACTCGAACCAGGGAACCACTGAAGCTTTCTTT

clone_size: .
j_call: TRBJ2-7
v_call: TRBV28
d_call: .
cdr3_aa: CASSPGLLSRDEQYF
cdr3_nt: TGTGCCAGCAGTCCCGGACTCTTGTCGAGGGACGAGCAGTACTTC

clone_size: .
j_call: TRBJ1-5
v_call: TRBV28
d_call: .
cdr3_aa: CASTLAYEEDQPQHF
cdr3_nt: TGTGCCAGCACCCTAGCCTACGAGGAGGATCAGCCCCAGCATTTT

clone_size: .
j_call: TRBJ2-7
v_call: TRBV7-9
d_call: TRBD2
cdr3_aa: CASSLAGSGAYEQYF
cdr3_nt: TGTGCCAGCAGCTTAGCCGGTAGCGGGGCCTACGAGCAGTACTTC

clone_size: .
j_call: TRBJ2-3
v_call: TRBV29-1
d_call: .
cdr3_aa: CSADRPPGTDTQYF
cdr3_nt: TGCAGCGCAGACAGGCCTCCAGGCACAGATACGCAGTATTTT

clone_size: .
j_call: TRBJ2-1
v_call: TRBV27
d_call: TRBD2
cdr3_aa: CASRSGLAGVNEQFF
cdr3_nt: TGTGCCAGCCGCTCGGGACTAGCGGGAGTAAATGAGCAGTTCTTC

clone_size: .
j_call: TRBJ2-3
v_call: TRBV4-2
d_call: TRBD2
cdr3_aa: CASSQQPGLAGDPDTQYF
cdr3_nt: TGTGCCAGCAGCCAACAACCGGGACTAGCGGGAGACCCAGATACGCAGTATTTT

clone_size: .
j_call: TRBJ2-7
v_call: TRBV5-6
d_call: TRBD1
cdr3_aa: CASSGGQGLPYEQYF
cdr3_nt: TGTGCCAGCAGCGGGGGACAGGGTCTACCCTACGAGCAGTACTTC